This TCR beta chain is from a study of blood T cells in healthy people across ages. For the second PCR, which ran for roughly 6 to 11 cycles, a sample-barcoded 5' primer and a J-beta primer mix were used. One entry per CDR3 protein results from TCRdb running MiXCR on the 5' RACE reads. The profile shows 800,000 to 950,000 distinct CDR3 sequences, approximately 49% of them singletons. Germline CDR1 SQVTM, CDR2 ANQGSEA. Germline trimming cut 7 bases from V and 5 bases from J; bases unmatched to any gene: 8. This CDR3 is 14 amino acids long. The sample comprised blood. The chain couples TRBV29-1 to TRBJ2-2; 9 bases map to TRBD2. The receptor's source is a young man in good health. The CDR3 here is CSGKASGATGELFF. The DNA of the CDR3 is TGCAGCGGTAAAGCTAGCGGGGCTACCGGGGAGCTGTTTTTT.